This TCR beta chain was sequenced for a study of blood T cell repertoires in COVID-19 (dated by TCRdb to about 2020). With regard to the full study: Collaborator samples came from the United States, Italy and Spain and covered acute and convalescent phases of COVID-19. The material from the prospective study consisted of cDNA or gDNA derived from T cells, B-cell-depleted T cells, or PBMCs. The dataset comprised deeply sampled blood TCRbeta repertoires from subjects exposed to, actively infected with, or recovered from COVID-19. The repertoires were made available in a free public database intended to serve as a resource for research on the immune response to SARS-CoV-2. The samples were drawn from the first 160 participants of the ongoing ImmuneRACE study and from 950 to 1,500 subjects provided by 6 global collaborators. A de-identified subject ID, COVID-19 status, age in years and sex were almost always included in the sample metadata. Where HLA class I and class II types were available, the types were taken from metadata supplied by the sample provider, not from assay-based typing. What the research found in general, with its limitations: How much clinical and demographic metadata was included differed by source and by participant, and the metadata was provided uncurated.

Another Seattle source contributed samples from volunteer blood donors who had recovered from COVID-19. The collaborating institutions used their own protocols to collect whole blood in K2EDTA tubes. Collaborator samples were shipped for TCRbeta analysis as frozen whole blood, isolated PBMCs, or DNA extracted from either sample type. From the germline V gene, CDR1 is SGHVS and CDR2 is FNYEAQ. The CDR3 goes from the cysteine to the phenylalanine over 13 residues. CDR3 DNA only is kept here, 39 bases in frame from base 1. V loses 4 bases of germline sequence and J loses 15 bases, and the interval between the two ends is 19 bases. This clone is a singleton in its sample. Which antigen it targets is not known. Base quality data are lacking; no much larger clone is found one base away. TCRbeta CDR3 regions were amplified from genomic DNA by means of the immunoSEQ Assay, a bias-controlled multiplex PCR. On the study's bioinformatics: The number of nucleated cells in each sample was estimated by amplification of reference gene primers within the assay. To quantify the absolute abundance of each unique TCRbeta CDR3 rearrangement, sequence reads were collapsed and filtered. For each sample, productive Simpson clonality was calculated as the square root of Simpson's diversity index over productive rearrangements. This immuneACCESS table, as held by TCRdb, lists in-frame sequences with V and J called but not all clones. Of the missing ones, under half trace to an unresolved V gene in checked studies; the others have no known cause. V and J calls and clone size are copied from that table; D and trimming were computed from the DNA. This sample has roughly 200,000 clones in its table, and around nine tenths of those were observed once. The ten largest clonotypes hold approximately 6.2% of the sample.

The TCR sequence derives from a man aged 60-69 years who had recovered from COVID-19. The sequence is built from TRBV7-6 and TRBJ2-1; too little of a D gene remains to name it. The specimen was peripheral blood. The DNA sequence follows: TGTGCCAGCAGCTCTTCTGGGCGTCCCTTCTTGTTCTTC. This codes for CASSSSGRPFLFF.